This T cell receptor beta chain was sequenced for a study of blood T cell repertoires in COVID-19. Study as a whole: COVID-19 samples from acute and convalescent phases originated in the United States, Italy and Spain. Sample material is recorded as cDNA or gDNA derived from T cells, B-cell-depleted T cells, or PBMCs.

This clone was observed a few times. In the original analysis: Amplification of reference gene primers provided the estimated nucleated cell counts. Measured with immunoSEQ multiplex PCR; TCRdb has only the in-frame clones, and not every one. V and J calls and clone size come straight from that table; D and trimming were deduced from the DNA. The sample has around 150,000 clones, approximately 83% seen once. The source material was peripheral blood. The TCR originated in a man in his 70s with acute or convalescent COVID-19.

The CDR3 region is CASSLEGSSGNTIYF. As DNA, the CDR3 is TGTGCCAGCAGCTTGGAGGGGTCCTCTGGAAACACCATATATTTT. The chain carries TRBV5-5 and TRBJ1-3; the D gene is possibly TRBD1 (5 bases). There are 15 residues in the CDR3. V was clipped by 0 bases and J by 0 bases, with 7 bases between them. CDR1 SGHKS and CDR2 YYEKEE come from the germline V gene (reference sequence). The full variable domain, completed using reference TRBV5-5 and TRBJ1-3, is DAGVTQSPTHLIKTRGQQVTLRCSPISGHKSVSWYQQVLGQGPQFIFQYYEKEERGRGNFPDRFSARQFPNYSSELNVNALLLGDSALYLCASSLEGSSGNTIYFGEGSWLTVV.